This T cell receptor (beta chain) was identified in a study of CD8+ T cells in alopecia areata. In each case, RNA was isolated and then reverse transcribed into cDNA as the sequencing template. TCRdb keeps only in-frame clones here, not all; method: immunoSEQ multiplex PCR. The sample gives 200,000 or so clones, roughly 56% of which show up once; approximately 4.9% is in the top ten. V shed 2 bases and J 7 bases; nucleotides not matched to a gene: 16. This CDR3 has 17 amino acids. The V gene's germline CDR1 is GTSNPN and CDR2 SVGIG (reference sequence). Sequencing was done on a sample of CD8+ T cells sorted from blood. The receptor was isolated from a human donor in good health. The V and J genes are TRBV30 and TRBJ1-1; the match to TRBD1 covers 10 bases. The CDR3 sequence is CAWSPNLRTGGMDEAFF. Written as DNA, the CDR3 is TGTGCCTGGAGTCCTAACTTACGGACAGGGGGGATGGATGAAGCTTTCTTT.